These T cell receptor beta chains were read from a single sample in a study of regulatory T cells in long-lasting Graves disease. MiXCR, applied by TCRdb to the multiplex PCR reads, yields one record per CDR3 protein. The sample shows about half a million distinct CDR3 sequences, around 11% of them seen only once. These data also featured in a second study, about T cells in Graves' hyperthyroidism and ophthalmopathy.

The sample consisted of peripheral blood mononuclear cells (PBMCs), taken at new diagnosis, from a patient treated with antithyroid drugs. These receptors originate from a woman in her thirties with Graves disease. The CDR3 runs from the conserved cysteine through the conserved F or W. The D gene is left open where the match is weak. Clone size is not always given. Where it is, it says once, few, many or a class for expanded clones.

CDR3nt | CDR3aa | d_gene | v_gene | len | abundance | j_gene
TGTGCCAGCAGCCAACGGCCCGGGGGGAATGAGCAGTTCTTC | CASSQRPGGNEQFF | TRBD2 | TRBV11-1 | 14 | . | TRBJ2-1
TGTGCCAGTAGTATCCAGGGGGGCCACGAGCAGTACTTC | CASSIQGGHEQYF | . | TRBV19 | 13 | . | TRBJ2-7
TGTGCCAGCAGCCAAGAAGGACTAGCGGTTTCCTACGAGCAGTACTTC | CASSQEGLAVSYEQYF | TRBD2 | TRBV4-2 | 16 | . | TRBJ2-7
TGTGCCAGCCTTAGCGGGGACCCGGAGACCCAGTACTTC | CASLSGDPETQYF | TRBD2 | TRBV2 | 13 | . | TRBJ2-5
TGTGCCATCAGTGAGTCTACCGCGGTCTGGGGCTACACCTTC | CAISESTAVWGYTF | . | TRBV10-3 | 14 | few | TRBJ1-2
TGTGCCAGCAGCCCGATAATGGGGACAGGGATTGCCAAAAACGTTCAGTACTTC | CASSPIMGTGIAKNVQYF | TRBD1 | TRBV3-1 | 18 | . | TRBJ2-4
TGCAGTGCTCCGACTAGCGGGAGACTTGAGCAGTTCTTC | CSAPTSGRLEQFF | TRBD2 | TRBV20-1 | 13 | . | TRBJ2-1
TGCGCCAGCAGAGACAACACTGAAGCTTTCTTT | CASRDNTEAFF | . | TRBV5-1 | 11 | many | TRBJ1-1
TGCAGTGCTAGAGACATCCAGCGGGAGCCTTACAATGAGCAGTTCTTC | CSARDIQREPYNEQFF | TRBD2 | TRBV20-1 | 16 | . | TRBJ2-1
TGCAGTGCTAGAGGGGGAGGGGCAAGGGAGCAGTTCTTC | CSARGGGAREQFF | TRBD2 | TRBV20-1 | 13 | many | TRBJ2-1
TGTGCCAGCAGTTTAAGGGGCAGGGTCAGGGCGTTCATGAACACTGAAGCTTTCTTT | CASSLRGRVRAFMNTEAFF | . | TRBV12-3/TRBV12-4 | 19 | many | TRBJ1-1
TGCGCCAGCAGCCGGCAGGGTGGACCCAGGGCTGAAGCTTTCTTT | CASSRQGGPRAEAFF | . | TRBV5-1 | 15 | many | TRBJ1-1
TGTGCCAGCAGTGAAGCTAGGCGGAGTACAGAATTTGAAGCTTTCTTT | CASSEARRSTEFEAFF | . | TRBV2 | 16 | many | TRBJ1-1
TGTGCCAGCTCACCCATCCAGGGGGCCGGTGCCCGCACTGAAGCTTTCTTT | CASSPIQGAGARTEAFF | TRBD1 | TRBV18 | 17 | many | TRBJ1-1
TGTGCCGGCAGCCCTCGGGGGGGCGGACCCTACGAGCAGTACTTC | CAGSPRGGGPYEQYF | TRBD2 | TRBV7-9 | 15 | . | TRBJ2-7
TGTGCCAGCAGCTCAAGGCGGACCCTTGAGCAGTTCTTC | CASSSRRTLEQFF | . | TRBV11-2 | 13 | many | TRBJ2-1
TGCGCCAGCAGCCAAAAGACAGGCCCGGTCCCCCTCCACTTT | CASSQKTGPVPLHF | . | TRBV4-1 | 14 | few | TRBJ1-6
TGTGCCAGCAGCTGGGGACAGGGGATAGGCTATGGCTACACCTTC | CASSWGQGIGYGYTF | TRBD1 | TRBV13 | 15 | . | TRBJ1-2
TGTGCCATCAGTGAGTCTACCTACGAGCAGTACTTC | CAISESTYEQYF | . | TRBV10-3 | 12 | . | TRBJ2-7
TGCAGTGCTTCAGGGGGCGAGAACTATGGCTACACCTTC | CSASGGENYGYTF | TRBD1 | TRBV20-1 | 13 | many | TRBJ1-2
TGCAGTGCTAGGTCGTCCGGGACAGGGCGCTACTTACATCAGCCCCAGCATTTT | CSARSSGTGRYLHQPQHF | TRBD1 | TRBV20-1 | 18 | many | TRBJ1-5
TGTGCCAGCAGTGAAGCGCTCAGGGGGGGGGAAGATACGCAGTATTTT | CASSEALRGGEDTQYF | . | TRBV2 | 16 | . | TRBJ2-3
TGTGCCAGCCGCCGACCGAGGAATGAGCAGTTCTTC | CASRRPRNEQFF | . | TRBV11-3 | 12 | many | TRBJ2-1